This TCR beta chain was retrieved from a study of regulatory T cells in long-lasting Graves disease. Turning to the study itself: The term persistent Graves' disease signified upward of 5 years on antithyroid drugs with positive TSH receptor antibodies. Findings and limits, study-wide: Newly diagnosed disease favored TRBV20-1 and TRBJ2-1 over persistent disease.

In its sample, this clonotype was seen a few times. Its antigen remains unknown. Arm-PCR of CDR3 regions and iRepertoire HTBI primers were used to build TCR beta libraries. TCRdb used MiXCR to reprocess the multiplex PCR reads, holding one entry per CDR3 protein. This sample has 400,000 or so distinct CDR3 sequences, with about a quarter found just once. Time point defined: persistent/refractory GD, antithyroid drugs over 5 years with positive TRAb. The TCR library used RNA extracted from PBMCs. By American Thyroid Association guidelines, Graves' disease was diagnosed in the cohort. Germline CDR1 MNHEY, CDR2 SVGEGT. This CDR3 has 15 amino acids. Between the trimmed V and J ends, which lost 2 bases and 2 bases, there was a span of 13 bases.

The receptor was isolated from a female donor with Graves disease. The starting material was peripheral blood mononuclear cells (PBMCs), obtained when the disease was refractory, from a patient treated with antithyroid drugs. The chain joins TRBV6-2 or TRBV6-3 to TRBJ2-7, with D perhaps given as TRBD1 or TRBD2 (5 bases each). The CDR3 coding sequence is TGTGCCAGCAGTTACGCGGGTGGGGGAGCCTACGAGCAGTACTTC. As protein: CASSYAGGGAYEQYF.